This TCR beta chain was found in a study of T-cell memory formation after mild COVID-19. Study-level information: TCR clusters mostly belonged to single donors. Study findings and constraints: The study found contracting CD4+ clones mainly in CM and EM and contracting CD8+ clones in EMRA. Memory sampled before infection contained some responding clones, suggesting cross-reactive memory joined.

Germline V CDR1 and CDR2: SGHRS, YFSETQ. V lost 3 bases and J 4 bases, leaving 13 bases between the germline ends. The CDR3 is 15 residues long. It was 5'RACE with constant-segment primers that produced the TCR alpha and TCR beta cDNA libraries, which carried sample barcodes and UMIs. TCRdb redid the calling of the 5' RACE reads with MiXCR, one entry per CDR3 protein. The data show a few hundred thousand distinct CDR3 sequences, over 9% seen once. To note about this clonotype: Antigen specificity is unknown.

The sequenced sample was PBMCs or a T cell subset sorted from them (not recorded which). V gene TRBV5-1 combines with J gene TRBJ1-4; possibly TRBD1 for D (5 bases). The receptor was derived from a man between 18 and 35 years old who had mild COVID-19 (a few samples of this study predate the infection). Cell type and time point are not known. CDR3 amino acids: CASSYADTNNEKLFF. The CDR3 DNA follows: TGCGCCAGCAGCTATGCGGACACGAATAATGAAAAACTGTTTTTT.